This T cell receptor (beta chain) originates from a study of T-cell reconstitution after alpha-beta-depleted transplantation in children. Preparation of the TCRbeta library used unique molecular identifiers. TCRdb processed the PCR reads anew with MiXCR; each CDR3 protein has one entry. This table holds roughly 120,000 distinct CDR3 sequences, about a tenth found once. The table lists this clonotype with many counts. Antigen: not known. The ends were cut back, 6 bases at V and 0 bases at J, with 6 bases in the middle. The CDR3 spans 13 residues. Broader study findings: It was surviving recipient T cells and thymic progenitors that gave some patients high TCRbeta diversity at day 60. Where alpha-beta T cells came from about two months after transplant was reportedly several hundred expanded graft clones. One year after transplant, T-cell counts and diversity came mostly from newly produced T cells.

This clonotype originated in a boy under 10 years old with acute lymphoblastic leukemia, due to receive a stem cell transplant. The gene calls are TRBV12-3 or TRBV12-4 and TRBJ1-5; D uncertain. Sequences were derived from PBMCs, sampled before TCRalphabeta/CD19-depleted stem cell transplant. The CDR3 DNA is TGTGCCAGCAGGGGATATAGCAATCAGCCCCAGCATTTT. This codes for CASRGYSNQPQHF.